These 5 T cell receptor beta chains share one sample of origin, sequenced in a study of cytomegalovirus exposure and HLA in healthy donors. 60 Vbeta and 13 Jbeta primers were used in PCR. Profiling relied on immunoSEQ multiplex PCR, and the TCRdb table lists in-frame clones only, not all of them. The repertoire holds some 130,000 clones, with less than 85% as singletons. Sequencing was done on a sample of PBMCs. The receptors shown here come from a man aged 40-49 years in good health and CMV-seronegative.

The genes are TRBV27 and TRBJ2-4; 9 bases are a match to TRBD1. The CDR3 runs 15 residues. Trimming at V came to 8 bases and at J to 5 bases, leaving 10 bases not matched to a gene. Looked up from germline, CDR1 is MNHEY and CDR2 is SMNVEV (reference sequence). The DNA for the CDR3 is TGTGCCAGCGGATGGGACAGGGAGGAGGAAAACATTCAGTACTTC. Amino acids: CASGWDREEENIQYF.

The V call is TRBV28, the J call TRBJ1-2; D unclear. Looked up from germline, CDR1 is MDHEN and CDR2 is SYDVKM. Trimming pared 5 bases from V and 6 bases from J, leaving 10 bases between. The CDR3 is 12 amino acids. This CDR3 reads CASSMPGDGYTF. In DNA form, the CDR3 reads TGTGCCAGCAGTATGCCCGGTGATGGCTACACCTTC.

The genes are TRBV10-3 and TRBJ1-1, with D perhaps TRBD1 (6 bases). This CDR3 spans 13 amino acids. The germline V and J ends were trimmed by 6 bases and 5 bases, with 13 bases remaining between them. Germline V CDR1 and CDR2: ENHRY, SYGVKD. The CDR3 sequence is CAIRQGLGTEAFF. The DNA for the CDR3 is TGTGCCATCAGGCAGGGGCTTGGGACTGAAGCTTTCTTT.

This clone was detected only once. This chain connects TRBV20-1 to TRBJ2-7; D might be TRBD2 (6 bases). Trimming cost V 6 bases and J 6 bases, with 12 bases left between them. This CDR3 is built from 11 residues. From germline, CDR1 is DFQATT and CDR2 SNEGSKA (reference sequence). The CDR3 reads CSARGSGEQYF. Here the CDR3 DNA reads TGCAGTGCCCGGGGGTCAGGCGAGCAGTACTTC.

A note on this clone: Other DNA sequences in the same sample also yield this CDR3. V usage is TRBV5-1 and J usage is TRBJ1-6, with D possibly being TRBD1 (5 bases). Trimming removed 0 bases from V and 6 bases from J, with 13 bases in between. Germline CDR1 is SGHRS and CDR2 is YFSETQ. The CDR3 length is 16 residues. In DNA form, the CDR3 reads TGCGCCAGCAGCTTGGAGGGGCCTGGGGTTAATTCACCCCTCCACTTT. It specifies CASSLEGPGVNSPLHF.